This TCR beta chain was retrieved from a study of blood T cell repertoires in COVID-19. Across the study: Samples representing acute and convalescent COVID-19 were sourced from the United States, Italy and Spain. Sample material is recorded as cDNA or gDNA derived from T cells, B-cell-depleted T cells, or PBMCs.

Trimming removed 1 base from V and 2 bases from J, with 18 bases in between. The CDR3 contains 18 residues. Germline V gene data show CDR1 as SGHTA and CDR2 as FQGNSA. As processed by the authors: It was from reference gene primer amplification that nucleated cell counts were estimated. Produced via immunoSEQ multiplex PCR; TCRdb's table is partial and in-frame only. Clonal size and the V and J genes are those of that table, whereas D and trimming came from the DNA. The sample consists of over 85,000 clones, more than 70% of them appearing once. The TCR sequence derives from a human donor with acute or convalescent COVID-19. The donor label of this sample is uncertain. V is TRBV7-2 and J is TRBJ1-3, with D unclear. The sample taken for sequencing was peripheral blood. CDR3 sequence: CASSLGGIPITTGNTIYF. The CDR3, as DNA: TGTGCCAGCAGCTTAGGAGGAATACCAATCACGACTGGAAACACCATATATTTT.